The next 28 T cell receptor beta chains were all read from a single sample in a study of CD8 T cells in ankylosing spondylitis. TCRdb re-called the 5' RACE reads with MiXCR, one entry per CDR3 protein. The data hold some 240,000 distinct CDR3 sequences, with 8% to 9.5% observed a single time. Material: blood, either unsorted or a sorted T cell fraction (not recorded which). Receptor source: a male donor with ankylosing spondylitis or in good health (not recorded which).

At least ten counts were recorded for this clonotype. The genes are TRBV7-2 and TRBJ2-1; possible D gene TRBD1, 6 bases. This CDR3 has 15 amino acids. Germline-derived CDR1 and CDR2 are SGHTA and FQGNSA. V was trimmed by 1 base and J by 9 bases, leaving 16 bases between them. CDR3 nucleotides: TGTGCCAGCAGCTTAGTTACAGGGCAGGCGAGTGAGCAGTTCTTC. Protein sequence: CASSLVTGQASEQFF.

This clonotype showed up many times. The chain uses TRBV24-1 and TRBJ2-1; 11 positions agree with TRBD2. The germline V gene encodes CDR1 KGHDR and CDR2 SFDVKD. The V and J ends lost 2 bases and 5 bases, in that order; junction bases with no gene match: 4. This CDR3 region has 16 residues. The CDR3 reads CATSDSGTSGHNEQFF. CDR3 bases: TGTGCCACCAGTGATTCCGGGACTAGCGGACACAATGAGCAGTTCTTC.

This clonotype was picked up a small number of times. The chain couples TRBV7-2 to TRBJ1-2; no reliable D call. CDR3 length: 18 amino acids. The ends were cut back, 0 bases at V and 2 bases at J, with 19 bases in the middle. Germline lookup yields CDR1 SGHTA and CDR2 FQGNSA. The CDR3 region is CASSLAPGQPDPNYGYTF. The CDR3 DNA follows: TGTGCCAGCAGCTTAGCCCCGGGCCAGCCGGACCCGAACTATGGCTACACCTTC. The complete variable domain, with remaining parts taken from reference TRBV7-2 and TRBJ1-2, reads GAGVSQSPSNKVTEKGKDVELRCDPISGHTALYWYRQSLGQGLEFLIYFQGNSAPDKSGLPSDRFSAERTGGSVSTLTIQRTQQEDSAVYLCASSLAPGQPDPNYGYTFGSGTRLTVV.

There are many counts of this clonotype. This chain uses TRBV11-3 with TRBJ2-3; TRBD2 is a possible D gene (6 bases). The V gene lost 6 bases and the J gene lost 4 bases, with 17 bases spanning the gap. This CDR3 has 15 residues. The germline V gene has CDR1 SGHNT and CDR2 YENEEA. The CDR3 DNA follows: TGTGCCAGCAGACATTGGGACTCCGGCGCAGATACGCAGTATTTT. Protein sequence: CASRHWDSGADTQYF.

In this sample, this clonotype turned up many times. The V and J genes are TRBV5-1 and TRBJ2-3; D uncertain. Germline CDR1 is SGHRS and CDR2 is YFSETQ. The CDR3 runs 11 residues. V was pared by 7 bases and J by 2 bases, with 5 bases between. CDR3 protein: CASGSTDTQYF. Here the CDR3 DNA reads TGCGCCAGCGGGTCCACAGATACGCAGTATTTT.

The DNA for the CDR3 is TGTGCCTGGGGTGAGATGGGACAGCGCTCTGGAAACACCATATATTTT. Its protein product is CAWGEMGQRSGNTIYF. The J gene is TRBJ1-3, the V gene TRBV30, with 7 bases lining up with TRBD1. The CDR3 loop spans 16 amino acids. The ends lost 5 bases at V and 0 bases at J; junction bases unmatched: 10. Germline values: CDR1 GTSNPN, CDR2 SVGIG (reference sequence).

CDR3 DNA sequence: TGTGCCAGCAGTCTCTCTGGACAGGGGGCGGACACCGGGGAGCTGTTTTTT. This codes for CASSLSGQGADTGELFF. The chain links TRBV6-2 or TRBV6-3 to TRBJ2-2; 11 positions agree with TRBD1. J lost 3 bases, V lost 5 bases, and 8 bases had no gene match. The CDR3 has 17 residues. Germline CDR1 is MNHEY and CDR2 is SVGEGT.

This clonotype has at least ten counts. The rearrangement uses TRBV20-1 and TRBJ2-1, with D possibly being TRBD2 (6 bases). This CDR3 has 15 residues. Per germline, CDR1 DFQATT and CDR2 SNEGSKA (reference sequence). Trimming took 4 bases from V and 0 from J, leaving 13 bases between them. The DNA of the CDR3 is TGCAGTGCTATGGGACTGCCCCGCTCCTACAATGAGCAGTTCTTC. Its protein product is CSAMGLPRSYNEQFF.

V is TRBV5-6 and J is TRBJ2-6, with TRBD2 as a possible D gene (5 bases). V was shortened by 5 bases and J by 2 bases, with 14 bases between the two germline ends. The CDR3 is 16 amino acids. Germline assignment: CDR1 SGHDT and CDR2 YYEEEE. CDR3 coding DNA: TGTGCCAGCAGTCAAACTTGGAGGACTGGGGCCAACGTCCTGACTTTC. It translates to CASSQTWRTGANVLTF.

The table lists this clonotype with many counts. This chain's CDR3 is CASSQDPRGLDQPQHF. As DNA, the CDR3 is TGCGCCAGCAGCCAAGATCCTCGGGGGTTGGATCAGCCCCAGCATTTT. The chain couples TRBV4-3 to TRBJ1-5; a weak D match, TRBD1 (5 bases). V was pared by 0 bases and J by 5 bases, with 14 bases between. Germline values: CDR1 LGHNA, CDR2 YSLEER. This CDR3 has 16 amino acids.

The CDR3 DNA is TGTGCCAGCAGTCCAGACCTCAATGAGCAGTTCTTC. The encoded protein is CASSPDLNEQFF. The rearrangement links TRBV2 to TRBJ2-1; the D is unclear. This CDR3 is 12 amino acids long. Trimming took off 5 bases at V and 6 bases at J, with 8 bases between the two ends. Per the germline V gene, CDR1 is SNHLY and CDR2 is FYNNEI.

This CDR3 is CAIQEGAKNIQYF. The DNA for the CDR3 is TGTGCCATTCAAGAGGGGGCCAAAAACATTCAGTACTTC. This chain joins TRBV10-3 and TRBJ2-4; perhaps D is TRBD1 or TRBD2 (5 bases each). Trimming took off 9 bases at V and 1 base at J, with 10 bases between the two ends. There are 13 residues in the CDR3. The germline gives CDR1 ENHRY, CDR2 SYGVKD.

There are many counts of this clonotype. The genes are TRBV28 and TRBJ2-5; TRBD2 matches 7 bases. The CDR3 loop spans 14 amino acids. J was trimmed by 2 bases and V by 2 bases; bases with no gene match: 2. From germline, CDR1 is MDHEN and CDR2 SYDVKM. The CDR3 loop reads CASSLLREQETQYF. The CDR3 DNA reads TGTGCCAGCAGTTTACTGCGGGAGCAAGAGACCCAGTACTTC.

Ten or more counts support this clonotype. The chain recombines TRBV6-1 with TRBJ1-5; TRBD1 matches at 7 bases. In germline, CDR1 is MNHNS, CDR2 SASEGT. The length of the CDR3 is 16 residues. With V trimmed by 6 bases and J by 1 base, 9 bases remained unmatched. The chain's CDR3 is CASSRMTGLSNQPQHF. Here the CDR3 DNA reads TGTGCCAGCAGCCGGATGACAGGGTTGAGCAATCAGCCCCAGCATTTT.

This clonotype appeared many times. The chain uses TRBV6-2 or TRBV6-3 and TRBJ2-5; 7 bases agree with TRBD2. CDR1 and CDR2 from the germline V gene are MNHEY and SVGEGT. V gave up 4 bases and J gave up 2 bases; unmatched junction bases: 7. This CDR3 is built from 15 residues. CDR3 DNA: TGTGCCAGCAGTTCTAGCGGAGGATCACAAGAGACCCAGTACTTC. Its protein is CASSSSGGSQETQYF.

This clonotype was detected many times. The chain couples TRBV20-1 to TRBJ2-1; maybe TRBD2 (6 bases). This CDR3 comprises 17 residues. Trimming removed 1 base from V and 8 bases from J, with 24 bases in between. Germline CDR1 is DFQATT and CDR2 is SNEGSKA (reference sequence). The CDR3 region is CSARVPSPAGGLDEQFF. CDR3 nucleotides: TGCAGTGCTAGAGTGCCATCCCCAGCGGGCGGGCTAGATGAGCAGTTCTTC.

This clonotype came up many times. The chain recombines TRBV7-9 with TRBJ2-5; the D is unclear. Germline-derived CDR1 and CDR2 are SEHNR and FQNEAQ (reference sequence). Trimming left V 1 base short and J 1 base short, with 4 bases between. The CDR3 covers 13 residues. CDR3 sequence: CASSLELQETQYF. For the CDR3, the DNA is TGTGCCAGCAGCTTAGAACTCCAAGAGACCCAGTACTTC.

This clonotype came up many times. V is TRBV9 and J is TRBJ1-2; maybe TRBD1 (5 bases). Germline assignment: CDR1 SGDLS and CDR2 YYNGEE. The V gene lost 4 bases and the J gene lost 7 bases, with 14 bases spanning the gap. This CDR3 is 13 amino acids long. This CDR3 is CASSPPAGVGYTF. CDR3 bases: TGTGCCAGCAGCCCCCCGGCGGGGGTTGGCTACACCTTC.

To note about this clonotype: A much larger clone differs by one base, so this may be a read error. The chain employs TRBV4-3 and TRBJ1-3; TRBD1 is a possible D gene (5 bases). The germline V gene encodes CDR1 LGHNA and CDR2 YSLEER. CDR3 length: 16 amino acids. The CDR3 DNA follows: TGCGCCAGCAGCCAAGGGGGCCTATCCTCTGGAAACGCCATATATTTT. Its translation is CASSQGGLSSGNAIYF.

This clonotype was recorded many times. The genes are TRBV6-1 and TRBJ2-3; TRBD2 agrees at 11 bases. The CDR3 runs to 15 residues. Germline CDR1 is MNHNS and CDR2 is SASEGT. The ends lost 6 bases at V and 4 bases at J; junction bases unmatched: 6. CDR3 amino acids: CASSRGTSGPDTQYF. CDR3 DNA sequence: TGTGCCAGCAGCCGTGGGACTAGCGGCCCAGATACGCAGTATTTT.

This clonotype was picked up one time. The CDR3 DNA follows: TGCGCCAGCAGCCAAGTGGGGGCCGTCGAGCAGTACTTC. This codes for CASSQVGAVEQYF. V usage is TRBV4-3 and J usage is TRBJ2-7; TRBD1 might be the D (6 bases). The germline V and J ends were trimmed by 1 base and 6 bases, with 10 bases remaining between them. Germline lookup yields CDR1 LGHNA and CDR2 YSLEER. The CDR3 is 13 amino acids.

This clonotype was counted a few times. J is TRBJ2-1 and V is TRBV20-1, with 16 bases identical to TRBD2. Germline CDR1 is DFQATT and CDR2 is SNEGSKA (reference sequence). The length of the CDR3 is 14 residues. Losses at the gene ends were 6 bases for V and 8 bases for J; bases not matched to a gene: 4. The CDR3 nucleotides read TGCAGTGCGGGGACTAGCGGGGGGGCCTATGAGCAGTTCTTC. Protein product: CSAGTSGGAYEQFF.

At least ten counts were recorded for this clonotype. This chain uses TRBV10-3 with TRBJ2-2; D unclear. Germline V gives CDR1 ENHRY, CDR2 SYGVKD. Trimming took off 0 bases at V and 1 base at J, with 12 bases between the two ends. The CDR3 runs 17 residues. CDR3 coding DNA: TGTGCCATCAGTGAGTCCCGGCCAAAAGGGAACACCGGGGAGCTGTTTTTT. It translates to CAISESRPKGNTGELFF.

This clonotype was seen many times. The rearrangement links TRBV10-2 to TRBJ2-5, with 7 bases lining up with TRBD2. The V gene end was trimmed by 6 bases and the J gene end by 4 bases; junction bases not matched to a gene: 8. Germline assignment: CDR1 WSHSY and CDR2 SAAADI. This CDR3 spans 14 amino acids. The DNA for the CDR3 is TGCGCCAGCAGACTAGCGCAACCAGGAGAGACCCAGTACTTC. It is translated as CASRLAQPGETQYF.

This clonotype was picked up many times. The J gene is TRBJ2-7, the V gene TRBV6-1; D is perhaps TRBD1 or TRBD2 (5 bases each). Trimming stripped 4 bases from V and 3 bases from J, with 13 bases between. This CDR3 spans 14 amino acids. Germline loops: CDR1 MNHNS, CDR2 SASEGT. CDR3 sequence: CASSVGDGRYEQYF. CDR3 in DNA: TGTGCCAGCAGTGTCGGGGACGGACGCTACGAGCAGTACTTC.

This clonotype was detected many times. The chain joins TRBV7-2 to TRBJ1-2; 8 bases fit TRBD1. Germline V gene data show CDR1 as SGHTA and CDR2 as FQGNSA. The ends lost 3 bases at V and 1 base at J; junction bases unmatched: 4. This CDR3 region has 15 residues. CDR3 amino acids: CASSLNRGDNYGYTF. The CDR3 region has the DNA TGTGCCAGCAGCTTGAACAGGGGGGATAACTATGGCTACACCTTC.

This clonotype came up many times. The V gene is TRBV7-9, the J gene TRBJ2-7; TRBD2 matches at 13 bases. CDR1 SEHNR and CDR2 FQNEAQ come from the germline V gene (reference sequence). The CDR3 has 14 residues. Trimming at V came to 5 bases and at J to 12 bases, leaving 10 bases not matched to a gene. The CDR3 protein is CASSPPSGTSGMYF. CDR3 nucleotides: TGTGCCAGCAGCCCCCCTTCGGGGACTAGCGGGATGTACTTC.

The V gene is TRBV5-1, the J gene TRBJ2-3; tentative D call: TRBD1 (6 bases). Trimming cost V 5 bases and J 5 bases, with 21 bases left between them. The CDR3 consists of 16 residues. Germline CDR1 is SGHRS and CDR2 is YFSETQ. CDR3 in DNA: TGCGCCAGCAGGGTAGGGGGATCCCTTGCAGGAGATACGCAGTATTTT. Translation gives CASRVGGSLAGDTQYF.